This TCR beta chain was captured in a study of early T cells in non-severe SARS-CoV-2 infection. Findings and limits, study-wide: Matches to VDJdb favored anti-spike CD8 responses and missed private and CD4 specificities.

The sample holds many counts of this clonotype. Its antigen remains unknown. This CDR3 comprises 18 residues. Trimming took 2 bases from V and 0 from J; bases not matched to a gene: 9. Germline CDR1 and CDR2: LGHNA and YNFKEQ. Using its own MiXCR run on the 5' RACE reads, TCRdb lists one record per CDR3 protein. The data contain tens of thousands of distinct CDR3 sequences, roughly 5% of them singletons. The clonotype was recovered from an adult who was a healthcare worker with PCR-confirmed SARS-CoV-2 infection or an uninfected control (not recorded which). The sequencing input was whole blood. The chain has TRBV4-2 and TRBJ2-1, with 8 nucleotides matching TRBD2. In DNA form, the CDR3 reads TGTGCCAGCAGCCAATCTCCGGGACTAGGGAGCTCCTACAATGAGCAGTTCTTC. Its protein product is CASSQSPGLGSSYNEQFF.